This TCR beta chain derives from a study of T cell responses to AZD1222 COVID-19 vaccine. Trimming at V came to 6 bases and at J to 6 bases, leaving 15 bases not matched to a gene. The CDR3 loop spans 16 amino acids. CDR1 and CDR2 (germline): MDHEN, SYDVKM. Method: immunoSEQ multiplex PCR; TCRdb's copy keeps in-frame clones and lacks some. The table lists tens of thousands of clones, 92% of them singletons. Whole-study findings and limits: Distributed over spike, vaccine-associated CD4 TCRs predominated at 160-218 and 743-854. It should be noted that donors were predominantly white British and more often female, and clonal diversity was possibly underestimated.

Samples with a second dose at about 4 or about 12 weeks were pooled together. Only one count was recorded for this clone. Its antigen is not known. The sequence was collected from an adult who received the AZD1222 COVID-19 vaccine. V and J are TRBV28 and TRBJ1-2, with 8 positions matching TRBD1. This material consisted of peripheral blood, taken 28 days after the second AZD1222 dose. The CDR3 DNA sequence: TGTGCCAGCAGCCTCCACTCCCTGGGCAGGGGGCATGGCTACACCTTC. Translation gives CASSLHSLGRGHGYTF.